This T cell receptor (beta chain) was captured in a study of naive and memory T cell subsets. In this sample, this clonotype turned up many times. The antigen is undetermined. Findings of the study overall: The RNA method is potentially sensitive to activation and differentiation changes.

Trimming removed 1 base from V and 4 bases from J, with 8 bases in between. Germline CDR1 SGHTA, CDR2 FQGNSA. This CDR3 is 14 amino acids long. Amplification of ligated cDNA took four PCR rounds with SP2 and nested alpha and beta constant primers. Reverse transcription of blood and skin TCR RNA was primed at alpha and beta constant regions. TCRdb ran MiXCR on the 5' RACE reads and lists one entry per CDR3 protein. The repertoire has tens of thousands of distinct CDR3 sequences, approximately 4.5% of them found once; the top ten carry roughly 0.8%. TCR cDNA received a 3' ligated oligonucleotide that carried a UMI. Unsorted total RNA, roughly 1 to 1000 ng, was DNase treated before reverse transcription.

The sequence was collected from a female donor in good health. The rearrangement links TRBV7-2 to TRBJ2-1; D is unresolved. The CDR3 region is CASSLVPGYNEQFF. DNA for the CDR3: TGTGCCAGCAGCTTAGTACCAGGTTACAATGAGCAGTTCTTC.